This T cell receptor (beta chain) was sequenced for a study of OX40 agonist ivuxolimab in advanced cancers. Looking at the study overall: From roughly 23 to 85 years was the age range, with a mean of about 54 years, and about 78% were male. Broader study findings: Clonal expansion was among the lowest in partial responders at 0.1-3.0 mg/kg, especially CD8+. Circulating CD4+ and CD8+ T cells showed clonal expansion by week 6 at 0.1 to 3.0 mg/kg.

This clone was detected ten times or more. Its antigen is as yet unknown. Sequencing was performed with immunoSEQ multiplex PCR; in TCRdb, only in-frame clones are kept and a portion is missing. This sample has 70,000 to 90,000 clones, with under 90% found just once. Germline V gives CDR1 LNHDA, CDR2 SQIVND (reference sequence). The CDR3 length is 13 residues. V gave up 3 bases and J gave up 12 bases; unmatched junction bases: 5. The V call is TRBV19, the J call TRBJ1-4, with 9 bases identical to TRBD1. The starting material was CD4+ or CD8+ T cells sorted from blood, obtained in a trial of the OX40 agonist ivuxolimab. This sequence originates from an adult with an advanced solid tumor such as melanoma, head and neck, liver or kidney cancer. The CDR3 sequence is CASSMEQGAELFF. CDR3 bases: TGTGCCAGTAGTATGGAACAGGGGGCAGAACTGTTTTTT.